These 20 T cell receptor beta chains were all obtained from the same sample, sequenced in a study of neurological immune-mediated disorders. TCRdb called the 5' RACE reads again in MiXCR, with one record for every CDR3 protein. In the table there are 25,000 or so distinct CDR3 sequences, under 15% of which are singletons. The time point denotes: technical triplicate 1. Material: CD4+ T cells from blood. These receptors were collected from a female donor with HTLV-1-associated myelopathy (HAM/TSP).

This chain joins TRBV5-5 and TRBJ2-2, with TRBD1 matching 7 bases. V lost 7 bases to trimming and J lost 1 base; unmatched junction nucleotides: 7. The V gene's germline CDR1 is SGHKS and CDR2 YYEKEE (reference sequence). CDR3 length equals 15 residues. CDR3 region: CASAGTAGNTGELFF. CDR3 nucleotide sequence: TGTGCCAGCGCTGGGACAGCCGGGAACACCGGGGAGCTGTTTTTT.

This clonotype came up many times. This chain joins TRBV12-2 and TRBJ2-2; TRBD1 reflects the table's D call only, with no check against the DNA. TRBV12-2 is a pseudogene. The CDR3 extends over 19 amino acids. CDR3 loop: CASRLAQRRGQTNTGELFF. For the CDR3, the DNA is TGTGCAAGTCGCTTAGCCCAGAGAAGGGGACAAACTAACACCGGGGAGCTGTTTTTT.

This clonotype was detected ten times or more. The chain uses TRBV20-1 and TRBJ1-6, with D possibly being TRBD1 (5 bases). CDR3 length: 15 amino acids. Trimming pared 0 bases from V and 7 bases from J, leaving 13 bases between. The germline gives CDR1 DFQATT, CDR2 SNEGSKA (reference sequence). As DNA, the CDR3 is TGCAGTGCTAGAGAAAGGGGTATTGAGAATTCACCCCTCCACTTT. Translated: CSARERGIENSPLHF.

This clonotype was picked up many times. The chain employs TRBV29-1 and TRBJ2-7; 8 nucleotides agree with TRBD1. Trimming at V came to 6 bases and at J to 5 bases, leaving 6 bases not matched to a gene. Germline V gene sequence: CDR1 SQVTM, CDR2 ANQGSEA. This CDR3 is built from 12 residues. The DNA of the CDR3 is TGCAGCGTAAACAGGGGGTCGGACGAGCAGTACTTC. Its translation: CSVNRGSDEQYF.

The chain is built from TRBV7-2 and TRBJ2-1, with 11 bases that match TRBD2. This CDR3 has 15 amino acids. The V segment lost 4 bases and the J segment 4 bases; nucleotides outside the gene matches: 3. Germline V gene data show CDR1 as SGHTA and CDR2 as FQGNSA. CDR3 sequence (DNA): TGTGCCAGCAGCTCTAGCGGGGGGCTTTACAATGAGCAGTTCTTC. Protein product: CASSSSGGLYNEQFF. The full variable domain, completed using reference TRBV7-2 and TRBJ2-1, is GAGVSQSPSNKVTEKGKDVELRCDPISGHTALYWYRQSLGQGLEFLIYFQGNSAPDKSGLPSDRFSAERTGGSVSTLTIQRTQQEDSAVYLCASSSSGGLYNEQFFGPGTRLTVL.

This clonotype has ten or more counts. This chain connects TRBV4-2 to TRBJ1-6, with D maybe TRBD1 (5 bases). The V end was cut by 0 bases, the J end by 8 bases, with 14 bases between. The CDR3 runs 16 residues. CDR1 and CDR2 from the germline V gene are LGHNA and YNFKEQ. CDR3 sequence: CASSQEIRVEDSPLHF. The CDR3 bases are TGTGCCAGCAGCCAAGAGATCAGGGTAGAGGATTCACCCCTCCACTTT.

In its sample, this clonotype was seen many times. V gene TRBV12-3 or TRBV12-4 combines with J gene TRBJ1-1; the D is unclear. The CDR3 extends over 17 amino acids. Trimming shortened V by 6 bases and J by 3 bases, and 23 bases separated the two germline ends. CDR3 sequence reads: CASRMGAHTRIDTEAFF. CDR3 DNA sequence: TGTGCCAGCAGAATGGGAGCCCATACCCGGATTGACACTGAAGCTTTCTTT.

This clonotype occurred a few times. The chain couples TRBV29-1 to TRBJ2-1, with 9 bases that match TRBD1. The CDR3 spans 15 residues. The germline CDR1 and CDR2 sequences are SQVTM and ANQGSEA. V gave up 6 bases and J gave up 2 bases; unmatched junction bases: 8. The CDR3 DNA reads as TGCAGCGTCGTCCCGGGACAGGGCCCCTACAATGAGCAGTTCTTC. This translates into CSVVPGQGPYNEQFF.

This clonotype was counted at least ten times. The CDR3 DNA reads TGTGCCAGCAGCACGACGTCGGGGGAGCAGTACTTC. This codes for CASSTTSGEQYF. This chain joins TRBV14 and TRBJ2-7; perhaps TRBD2 as D (5 bases). Germline-derived CDR1 and CDR2 are SGHDN and FVKESK. V lost 5 bases, J lost 7 bases, and 12 bases lay in between. The CDR3 is 12 amino acids.

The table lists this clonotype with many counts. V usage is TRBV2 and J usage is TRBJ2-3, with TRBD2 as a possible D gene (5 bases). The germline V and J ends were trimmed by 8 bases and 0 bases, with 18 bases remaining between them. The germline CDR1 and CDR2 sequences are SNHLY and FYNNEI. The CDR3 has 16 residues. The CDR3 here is CASSPVGRASTDTQYF. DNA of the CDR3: TGTGCCAGCTCCCCGGTAGGGAGAGCTAGCACAGATACGCAGTATTTT.

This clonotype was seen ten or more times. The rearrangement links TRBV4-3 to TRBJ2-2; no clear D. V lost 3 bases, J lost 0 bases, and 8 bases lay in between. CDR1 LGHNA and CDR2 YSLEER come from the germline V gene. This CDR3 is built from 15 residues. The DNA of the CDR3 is TGCGCCAGCAGCCACTCCGTCGCGAACACCGGGGAGCTGTTTTTT. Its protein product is CASSHSVANTGELFF.

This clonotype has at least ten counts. Here the CDR3 DNA reads TGCAGTGCTCACTCGGACAGGGAAGAGACCCAGTACTTC. Translated, it gives CSAHSDREETQYF. The V call is TRBV20-1, the J call TRBJ2-5, with TRBD1 identical over 8 bases. V lost 5 bases, J lost 3 bases, and 5 bases stayed unmatched. The CDR3 runs to 13 residues. Germline loops: CDR1 DFQATT, CDR2 SNEGSKA (reference sequence).

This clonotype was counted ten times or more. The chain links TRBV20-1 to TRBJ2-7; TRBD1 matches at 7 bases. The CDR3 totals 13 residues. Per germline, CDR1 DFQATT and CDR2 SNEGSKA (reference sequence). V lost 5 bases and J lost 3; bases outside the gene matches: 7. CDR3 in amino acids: CSAEDRRGYEQYF. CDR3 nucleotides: TGCAGTGCTGAGGACAGGCGAGGCTACGAGCAGTACTTC.

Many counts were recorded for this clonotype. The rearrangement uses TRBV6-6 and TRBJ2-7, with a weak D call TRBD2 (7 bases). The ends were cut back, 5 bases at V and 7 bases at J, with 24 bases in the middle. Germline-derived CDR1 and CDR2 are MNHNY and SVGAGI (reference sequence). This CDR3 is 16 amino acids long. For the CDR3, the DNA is TGTGCCAGCAGTACGCCTCGGGGGGCGCCCTCGAGGGAGCAGTACTTC. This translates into CASSTPRGAPSREQYF.

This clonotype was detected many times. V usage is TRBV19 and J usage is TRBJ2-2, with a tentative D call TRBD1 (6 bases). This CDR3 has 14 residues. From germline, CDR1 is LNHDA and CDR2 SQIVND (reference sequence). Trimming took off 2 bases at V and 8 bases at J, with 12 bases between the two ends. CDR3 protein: CASSIQGLAGELFF. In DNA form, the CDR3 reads TGTGCCAGTAGTATACAGGGGCTGGCGGGGGAGCTGTTTTTT.

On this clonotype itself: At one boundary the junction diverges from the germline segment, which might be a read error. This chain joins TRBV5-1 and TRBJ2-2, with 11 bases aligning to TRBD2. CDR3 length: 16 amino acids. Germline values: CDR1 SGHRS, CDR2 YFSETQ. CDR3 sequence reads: CASSLGEGLAAGELFF. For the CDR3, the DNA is TGCGCCAGCAGCTTGGGTGAGGGACTAGCGGCCGGAGAGCTGTTTTTT.

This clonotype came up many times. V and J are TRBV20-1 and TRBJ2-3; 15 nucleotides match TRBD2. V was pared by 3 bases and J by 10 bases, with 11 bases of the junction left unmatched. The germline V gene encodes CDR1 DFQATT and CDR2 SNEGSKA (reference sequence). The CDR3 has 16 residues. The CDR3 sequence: CSARPGLAGGPWSQYF. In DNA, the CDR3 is TGCAGTGCTAGGCCCGGACTAGCGGGGGGGCCTTGGTCGCAGTATTTT.

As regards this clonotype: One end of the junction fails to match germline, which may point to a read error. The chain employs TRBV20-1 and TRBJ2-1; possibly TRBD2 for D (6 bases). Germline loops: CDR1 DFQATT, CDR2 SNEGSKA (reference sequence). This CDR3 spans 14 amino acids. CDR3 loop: CSAGGLSGRNGQFF. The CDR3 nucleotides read TGCAGTGCAGGAGGACTATCGGGACGCAATGGGCAGTTCTTC.

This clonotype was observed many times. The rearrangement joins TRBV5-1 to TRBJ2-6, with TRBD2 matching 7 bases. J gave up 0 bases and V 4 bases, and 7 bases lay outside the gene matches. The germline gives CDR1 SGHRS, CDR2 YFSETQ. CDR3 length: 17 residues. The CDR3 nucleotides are TGCGCCAGCAGCCTTTGGGGGGACTACTCTGGGGCCAACGTCCTGACTTTC. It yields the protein CASSLWGDYSGANVLTF.

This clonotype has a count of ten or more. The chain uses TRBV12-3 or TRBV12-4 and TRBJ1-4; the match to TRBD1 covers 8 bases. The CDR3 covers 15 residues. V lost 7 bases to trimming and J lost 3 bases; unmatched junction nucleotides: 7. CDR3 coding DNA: TGTGCCAGCAACCTCGGACAGGGCTCTAATGAAAAACTGTTTTTT. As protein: CASNLGQGSNEKLFF.